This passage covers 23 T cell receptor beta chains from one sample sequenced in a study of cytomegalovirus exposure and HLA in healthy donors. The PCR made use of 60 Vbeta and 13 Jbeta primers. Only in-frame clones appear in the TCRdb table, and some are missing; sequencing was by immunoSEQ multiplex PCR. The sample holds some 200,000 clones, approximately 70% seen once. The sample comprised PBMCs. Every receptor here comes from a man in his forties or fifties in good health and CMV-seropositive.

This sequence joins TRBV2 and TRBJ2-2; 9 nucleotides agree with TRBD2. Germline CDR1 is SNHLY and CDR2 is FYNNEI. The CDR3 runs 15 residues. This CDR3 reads CVTGGAGGRTGELFF. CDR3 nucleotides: TGTGTCACGGGAGGAGCGGGGGGAAGGACCGGGGAGCTGTTTTTT.

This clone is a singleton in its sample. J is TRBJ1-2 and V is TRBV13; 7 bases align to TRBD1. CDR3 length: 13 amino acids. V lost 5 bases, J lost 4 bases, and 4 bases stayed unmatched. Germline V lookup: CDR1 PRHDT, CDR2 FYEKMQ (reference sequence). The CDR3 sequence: CASSEGAFYGYTF. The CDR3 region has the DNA TGTGCCAGCAGCGAGGGGGCGTTCTATGGCTACACCTTC.

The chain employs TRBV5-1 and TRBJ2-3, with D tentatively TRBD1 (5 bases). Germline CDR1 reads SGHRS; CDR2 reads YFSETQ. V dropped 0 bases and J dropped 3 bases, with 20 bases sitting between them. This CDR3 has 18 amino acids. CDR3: CASSLGNSRQGGTDTQYF. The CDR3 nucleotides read TGCGCCAGCAGCTTGGGGAATAGTAGGCAGGGTGGGACAGATACGCAGTATTTT.

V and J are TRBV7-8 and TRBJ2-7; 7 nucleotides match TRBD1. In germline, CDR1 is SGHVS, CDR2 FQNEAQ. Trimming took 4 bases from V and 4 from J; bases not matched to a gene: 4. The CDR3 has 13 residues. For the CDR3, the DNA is TGTGCCAGCAGCTGGACAGGTCTTTACGAGCAGTACTTC. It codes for CASSWTGLYEQYF.

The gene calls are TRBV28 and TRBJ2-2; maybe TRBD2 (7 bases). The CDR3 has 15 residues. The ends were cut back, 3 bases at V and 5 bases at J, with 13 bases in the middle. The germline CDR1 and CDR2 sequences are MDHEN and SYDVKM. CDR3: CASSFWGGRTGELFF. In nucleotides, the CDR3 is TGTGCCAGCAGTTTTTGGGGGGGCAGGACCGGGGAGCTGTTTTTT.

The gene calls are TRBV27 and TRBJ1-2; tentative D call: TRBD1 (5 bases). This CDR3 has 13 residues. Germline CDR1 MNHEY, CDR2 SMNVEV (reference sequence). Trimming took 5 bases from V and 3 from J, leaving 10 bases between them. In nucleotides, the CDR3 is TGTGCCAGCAGTATCTCGGGGGACTATGGCTACACCTTC. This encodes CASSISGDYGYTF.

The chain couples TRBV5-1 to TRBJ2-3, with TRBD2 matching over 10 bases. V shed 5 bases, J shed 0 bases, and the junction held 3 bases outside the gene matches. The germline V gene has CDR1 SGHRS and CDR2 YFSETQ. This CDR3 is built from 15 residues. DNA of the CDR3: TGCGCCAGCAGTAGTAGCGGGGGGAGCACAGATACGCAGTATTTT. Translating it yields CASSSSGGSTDTQYF. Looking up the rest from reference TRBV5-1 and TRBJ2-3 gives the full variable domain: KAGVTQTPRYLIKTRGQQVTLSCSPISGHRSVSWYQQTPGQGLQFLFEYFSETQRNKGNFPGRFSGRQFSNSRSEMNVSTLELGDSALYLCASSSSGGSTDTQYFGPGTRLTVL.

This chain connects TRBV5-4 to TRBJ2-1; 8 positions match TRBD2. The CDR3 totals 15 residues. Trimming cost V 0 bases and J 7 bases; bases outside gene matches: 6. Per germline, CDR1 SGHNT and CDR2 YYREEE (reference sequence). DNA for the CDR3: TGTGCCAGCAGCTTGGACGCGGGGGGCCGGAATGAGCAGTTCTTC. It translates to CASSLDAGGRNEQFF.

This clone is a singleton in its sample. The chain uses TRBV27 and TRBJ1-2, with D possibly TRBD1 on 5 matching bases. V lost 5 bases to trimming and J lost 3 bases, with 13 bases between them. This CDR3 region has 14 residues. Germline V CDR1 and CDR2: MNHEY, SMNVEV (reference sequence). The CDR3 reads CASSLSPGHYGYTF. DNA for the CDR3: TGTGCCAGCAGTCTCAGCCCAGGGCACTATGGCTACACCTTC.

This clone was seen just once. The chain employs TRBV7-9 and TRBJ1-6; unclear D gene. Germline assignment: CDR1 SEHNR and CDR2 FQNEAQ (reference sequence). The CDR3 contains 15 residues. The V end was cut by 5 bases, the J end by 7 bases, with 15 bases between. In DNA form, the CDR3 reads TGTGCCAGCAGCCCCCAGGCAGATCGGAATTCACCCCTCCACTTT. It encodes CASSPQADRNSPLHF.

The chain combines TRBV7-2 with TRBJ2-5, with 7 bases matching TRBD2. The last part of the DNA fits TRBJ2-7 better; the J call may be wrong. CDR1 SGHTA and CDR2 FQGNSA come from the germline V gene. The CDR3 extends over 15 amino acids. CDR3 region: CASALGGGVPYEQYF. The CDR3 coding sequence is TGTGCCAGCGCTTTAGGCGGGGGAGTTCCCTACGAGCAGTACTTC.

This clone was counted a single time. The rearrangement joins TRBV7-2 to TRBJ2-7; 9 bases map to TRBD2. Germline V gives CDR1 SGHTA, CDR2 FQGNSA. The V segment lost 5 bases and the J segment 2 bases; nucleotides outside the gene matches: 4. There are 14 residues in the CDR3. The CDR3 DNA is TGTGCCAGCAGCCCGAGCGGGGGGCCCTACGAGCAGTACTTC. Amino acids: CASSPSGGPYEQYF.

The CDR3 reads CASSSYRGTEAFF. CDR3 nucleotide sequence: TGTGCCAGCAGCTCTTACAGGGGAACTGAAGCTTTCTTT. J is TRBJ1-1 and V is TRBV13; 7 bases fit TRBD1. After removal of 4 bases from V and 5 bases from J, the junction contained 4 bases not matched to a gene. Germline loops: CDR1 PRHDT, CDR2 FYEKMQ (reference sequence). There are 13 residues in the CDR3.

CDR3 residues: CASSPDRSYGYTF. Written as DNA, the CDR3 is TGTGCCAGCTCCCCAGACAGGAGCTATGGCTACACCTTC. The chain recombines TRBV18 with TRBJ1-2, with D perhaps TRBD1 (6 bases). Germline V gene data show CDR1 as KGHSH and CDR2 as LQKENI. The germline V and J ends were trimmed by 6 bases and 4 bases, with 12 bases remaining between them. The CDR3 runs 13 residues.

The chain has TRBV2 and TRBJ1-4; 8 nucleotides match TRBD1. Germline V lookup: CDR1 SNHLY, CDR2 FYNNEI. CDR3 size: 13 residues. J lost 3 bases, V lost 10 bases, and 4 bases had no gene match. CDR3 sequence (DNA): TGTGCCACCTCGGACAGGGCTAATGAAAAACTGTTTTTT. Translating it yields CATSDRANEKLFF.

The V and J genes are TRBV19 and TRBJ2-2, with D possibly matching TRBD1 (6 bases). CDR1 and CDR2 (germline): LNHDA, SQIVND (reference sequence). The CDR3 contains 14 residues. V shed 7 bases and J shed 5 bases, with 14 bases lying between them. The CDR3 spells CASNQGLGTGELFF. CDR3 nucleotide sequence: TGTGCCAGTAATCAGGGGCTAGGAACCGGGGAGCTGTTTTTT.

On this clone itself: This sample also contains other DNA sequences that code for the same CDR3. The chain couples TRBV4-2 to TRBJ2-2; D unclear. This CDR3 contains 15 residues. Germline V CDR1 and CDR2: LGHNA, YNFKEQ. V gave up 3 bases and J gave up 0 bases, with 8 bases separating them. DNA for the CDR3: TGTGCCAGCAGCCAGGGCGTTACGAACACCGGGGAGCTGTTTTTT. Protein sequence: CASSQGVTNTGELFF.

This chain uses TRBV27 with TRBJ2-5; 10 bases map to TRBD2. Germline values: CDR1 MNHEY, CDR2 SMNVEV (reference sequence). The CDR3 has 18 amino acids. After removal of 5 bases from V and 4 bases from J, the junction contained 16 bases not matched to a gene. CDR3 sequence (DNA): TGTGCCAGCAGTCCCAGCCCCCCGATAGCGGGGGGTCTAGAGACCCAGTACTTC. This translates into CASSPSPPIAGGLETQYF.

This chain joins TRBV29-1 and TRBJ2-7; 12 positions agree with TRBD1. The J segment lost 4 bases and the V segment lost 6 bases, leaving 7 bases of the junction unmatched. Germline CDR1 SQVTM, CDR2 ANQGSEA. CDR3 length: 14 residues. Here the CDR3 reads CSVRGGQGAYEQYF. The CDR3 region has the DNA TGCAGCGTCCGAGGGGGACAGGGGGCGTACGAGCAGTACTTC.

The CDR3 is CASSIDRYNYGYTF. CDR3 bases: TGTGCCAGTAGTATCGACAGGTATAACTATGGCTACACCTTC. This chain uses TRBV19 with TRBJ1-2; a possible D gene is TRBD1 (6 bases). The germline V gene has CDR1 LNHDA and CDR2 SQIVND (reference sequence). The CDR3 has 14 amino acids. V dropped 3 bases and J dropped 1 base, with 9 bases sitting between them.

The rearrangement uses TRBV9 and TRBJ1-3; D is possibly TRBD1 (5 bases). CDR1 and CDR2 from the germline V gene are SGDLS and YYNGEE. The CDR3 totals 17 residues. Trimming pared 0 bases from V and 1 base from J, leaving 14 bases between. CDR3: CASSVGNRKGSGNTIYF. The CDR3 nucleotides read TGTGCCAGCAGCGTAGGGAACAGAAAGGGGTCTGGAAACACCATATATTTT. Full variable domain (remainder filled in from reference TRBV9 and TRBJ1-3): DSGVTQTPKHLITATGQRVTLRCSPRSGDLSVYWYQQSLDQGLQFLIQYYNGEERAKGNILERFSAQQFPDLHSELNLSSLELGDSALYFCASSVGNRKGSGNTIYFGEGSWLTVV.

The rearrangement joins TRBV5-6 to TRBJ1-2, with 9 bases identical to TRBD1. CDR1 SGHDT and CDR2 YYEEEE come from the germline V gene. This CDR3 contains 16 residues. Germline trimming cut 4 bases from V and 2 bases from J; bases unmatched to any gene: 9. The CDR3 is CASSPDRGNVNYGYTF. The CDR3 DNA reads TGTGCCAGCAGCCCTGACAGGGGGAATGTGAACTATGGCTACACCTTC.

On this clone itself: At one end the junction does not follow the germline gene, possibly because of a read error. The CDR3, as DNA: TGTTCCAGCAGCTTCAGTCAAGAGACCCAGTACTTC. This gives the protein CSSSFSQETQYF. V usage is TRBV7-9 and J usage is TRBJ2-5; D is ambiguous. The CDR3 has 12 amino acids. Germline V gene lookup returns CDR1 SEHNR and CDR2 FQNEAQ (reference sequence).